This TCR beta chain was observed in a study of T cell responses to AZD1222 COVID-19 vaccine. Across the whole study: The analysis combined second doses at about 4 or about 12 weeks.

Concerning this clone itself: Its target is unknown.

CDR1 SGHDN and CDR2 FVKESK come from the germline V gene. CDR3 length: 15 amino acids. V shed 4 bases and J shed 6 bases, with 16 bases lying between them. Study conclusions and caveats: After two AZD1222 doses, spike-specific TCR breadth and depth rose versus day 0. Spike was spanned by vaccine-associated CD4 TCRs, with dominance at 160-218 and 743-854.

Profiled with immunoSEQ multiplex PCR; TCRdb holds only in-frame clones, not every one. The data hold under 130,000 clones, with over 75% observed a single time. This sequence joins TRBV14 and TRBJ1-5; possible D gene TRBD1, 6 bases. The source is an adult in good health. Sequenced here: peripheral blood, sampled on day 0 of AZD1222 vaccination. CDR3 nucleotide sequence: TGTGCCAGCAGCCTTCACAGGGTAGTGAGTCAGCCCCAGCATTTT. The encoded protein is CASSLHRVVSQPQHF.